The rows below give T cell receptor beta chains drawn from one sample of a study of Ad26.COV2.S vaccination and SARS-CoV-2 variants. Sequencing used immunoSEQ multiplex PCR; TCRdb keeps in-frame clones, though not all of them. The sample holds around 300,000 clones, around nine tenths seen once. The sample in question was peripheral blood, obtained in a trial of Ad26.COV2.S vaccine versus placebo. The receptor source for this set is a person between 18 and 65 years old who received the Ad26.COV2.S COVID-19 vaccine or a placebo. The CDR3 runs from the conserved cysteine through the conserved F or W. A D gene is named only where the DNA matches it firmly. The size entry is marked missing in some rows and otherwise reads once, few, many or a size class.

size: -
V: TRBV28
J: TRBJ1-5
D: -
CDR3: CASSFRDSNQPQHF
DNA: TGTGCCAGCAGTTTCAGGGATAGCAATCAGCCCCAGCATTTT

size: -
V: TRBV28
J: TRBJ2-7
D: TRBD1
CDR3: CASNPGQGSPYEQYF
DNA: TGTGCCAGCAACCCAGGACAGGGGAGCCCCTACGAGCAGTACTTC

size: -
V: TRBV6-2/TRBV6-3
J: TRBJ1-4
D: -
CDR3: CASSYYRDEKLFF
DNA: TGTGCCAGCAGTTACTACAGGGATGAAAAACTGTTTTTT

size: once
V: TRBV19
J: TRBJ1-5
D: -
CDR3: CASSIPSFHSNQPQHF
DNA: TGTGCCAGTAGTATCCCCAGCTTCCATAGCAATCAGCCCCAGCATTTT

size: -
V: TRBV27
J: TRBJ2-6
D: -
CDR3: CASRLRGSGANVLTF
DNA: TGTGCCAGCAGGTTGAGGGGATCTGGGGCCAACGTCCTGACTTTC

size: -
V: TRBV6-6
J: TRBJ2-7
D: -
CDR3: CASSYDSSYEQYF
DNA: TGTGCCAGCAGTTACGACAGCTCCTACGAGCAGTACTTC

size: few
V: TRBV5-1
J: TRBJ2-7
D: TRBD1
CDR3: CASSGGTGDEQYF
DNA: TGCGCCAGCAGCGGCGGGACAGGGGACGAGCAGTACTTC

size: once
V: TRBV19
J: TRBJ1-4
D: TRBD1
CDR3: CASSTQGASQKLFF
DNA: TGTGCCAGTAGTACGCAGGGGGCGAGTCAAAAACTGTTTTTT

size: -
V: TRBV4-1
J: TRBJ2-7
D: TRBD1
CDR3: CASSQVDRGRDEQYF
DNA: TGCGCCAGCAGCCAAGTCGACAGGGGTCGGGACGAGCAGTACTTC

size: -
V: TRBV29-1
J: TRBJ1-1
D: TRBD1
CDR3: CSVLTGVNTEAFF
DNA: TGCAGCGTTTTGACAGGGGTGAACACTGAAGCTTTCTTT

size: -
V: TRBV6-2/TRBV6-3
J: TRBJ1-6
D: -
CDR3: CASSRTSDLIYSPLHF
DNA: TGTGCCAGCAGCCGAACCTCCGACTTAATTTATTCACCCCTCCACTTT

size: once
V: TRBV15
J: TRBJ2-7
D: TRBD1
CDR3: CATSQTTGYPVEQYF
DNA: TGTGCCACCAGCCAGACGACAGGGTATCCGGTCGAGCAGTACTTC

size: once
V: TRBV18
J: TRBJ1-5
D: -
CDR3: CASSPQGSNQPQHF
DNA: TGTGCCAGCTCACCACAAGGCAGCAATCAGCCCCAGCATTTT

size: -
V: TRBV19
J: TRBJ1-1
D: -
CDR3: CASRGEHTEAFF
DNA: TGTGCCAGTAGGGGAGAACACACTGAAGCTTTCTTT

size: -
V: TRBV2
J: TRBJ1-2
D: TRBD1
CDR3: CASTTGPGYTF
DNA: TGTGCCAGCACGACAGGGCCGGGCTACACCTTC

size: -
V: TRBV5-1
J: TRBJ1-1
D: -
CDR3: CASSLSWLANTEAFF
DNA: TGCGCCAGCAGCTTATCATGGCTGGCGAACACTGAAGCTTTCTTT

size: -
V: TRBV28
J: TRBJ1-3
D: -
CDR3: CASSLTGPGNTIYF
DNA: TGTGCCAGCAGTTTGACAGGACCTGGAAACACCATATATTTT

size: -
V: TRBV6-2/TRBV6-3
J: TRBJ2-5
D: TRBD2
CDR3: CASSSAGAGVRQETQYF
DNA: TGTGCCAGCAGTTCGGCCGGGGCGGGGGTTCGACAAGAGACCCAGTACTTC

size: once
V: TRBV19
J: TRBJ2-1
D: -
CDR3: CASSDQNEQFF
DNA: TGTGCCAGTAGTGATCAAAATGAGCAGTTCTTC

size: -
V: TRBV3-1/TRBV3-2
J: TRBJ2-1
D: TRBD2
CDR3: CAPFGLAGGPSYNEQFF
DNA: TGTGCCCCCTTCGGACTAGCGGGAGGGCCGTCCTACAATGAGCAGTTCTTC

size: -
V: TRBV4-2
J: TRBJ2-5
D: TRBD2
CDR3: CASSQAVSGGAQETQYF
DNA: TGTGCCAGCAGCCAAGCAGTTAGCGGGGGGGCCCAAGAGACCCAGTACTTC

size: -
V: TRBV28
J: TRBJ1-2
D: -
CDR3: CASRTQGSYGYTF
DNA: TGTGCCAGCAGGACCCAGGGGTCCTATGGCTACACCTTC

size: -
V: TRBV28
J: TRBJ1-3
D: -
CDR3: CASSPDGWRSSGNTIYF
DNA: TGTGCCAGCAGTCCCGATGGGTGGAGAAGCTCTGGAAACACCATATATTTT

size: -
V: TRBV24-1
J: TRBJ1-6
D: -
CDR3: CATSEGSSYNSPLHF
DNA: TGTGCCACCAGTGAGGGCAGCTCCTATAATTCACCCCTCCACTTT

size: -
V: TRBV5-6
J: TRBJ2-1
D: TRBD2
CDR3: CASSDSGGEQFF
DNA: TGTGCCAGCAGCGACAGCGGGGGTGAGCAGTTCTTC

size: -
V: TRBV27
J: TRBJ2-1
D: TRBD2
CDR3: CASSYGGGPYNEQFF
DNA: TGTGCCAGCAGTTATGGGGGGGGACCCTACAATGAGCAGTTCTTC

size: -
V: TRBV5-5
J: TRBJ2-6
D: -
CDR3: CASSSVPGANVLTF
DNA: -